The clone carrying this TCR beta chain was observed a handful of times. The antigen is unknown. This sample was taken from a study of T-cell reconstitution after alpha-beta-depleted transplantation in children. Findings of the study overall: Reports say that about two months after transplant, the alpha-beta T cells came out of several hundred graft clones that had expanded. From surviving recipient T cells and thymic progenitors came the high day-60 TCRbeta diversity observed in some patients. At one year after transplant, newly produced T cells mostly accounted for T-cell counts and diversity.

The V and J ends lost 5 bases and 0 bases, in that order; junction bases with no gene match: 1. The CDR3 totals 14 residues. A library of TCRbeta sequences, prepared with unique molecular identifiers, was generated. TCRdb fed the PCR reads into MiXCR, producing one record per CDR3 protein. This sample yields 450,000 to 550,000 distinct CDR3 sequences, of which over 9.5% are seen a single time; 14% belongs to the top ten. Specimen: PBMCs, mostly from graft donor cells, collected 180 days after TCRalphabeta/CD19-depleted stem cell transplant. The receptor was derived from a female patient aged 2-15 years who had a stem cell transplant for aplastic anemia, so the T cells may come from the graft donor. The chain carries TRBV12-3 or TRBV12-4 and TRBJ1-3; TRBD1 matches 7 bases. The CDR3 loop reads CASSRDSSGNTIYF. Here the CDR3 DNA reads TGTGCCAGCAGTCGGGACAGCTCTGGAAACACCATATATTTT.